This T cell receptor beta chain was recovered during a study of T cells in Graves' hyperthyroidism and ophthalmopathy. Many counts were recorded for this clonotype. What it binds is unknown. J was trimmed by 2 bases and V by 2 bases; bases with no gene match: 1. Germline lookup yields CDR1 SGDLS and CDR2 YYNGEE. This CDR3 contains 16 residues. Notes on the study in general: The majority of expanded thyroid clonotypes above 0.001 also appeared in blood. A 13 V-J signature model discriminated ophthalmopathy versus stable hyperthyroidism.

Amplification targeted TCR beta CDR3 regions from RNA transcripts. The TCR CDR3 first-round RT-PCR relied on the HTBI primer set. MiXCR, applied by TCRdb to the multiplex PCR reads, yields one record per CDR3 protein. The sample carries approximately 370,000 distinct CDR3 sequences, about 18% recorded once. The study based diagnoses on clinical symptoms, serum thyroxine and TRAb, thyroid ultrasound and orbital computed tomography. It was roughly 10 ml of fresh peripheral blood that supplied the PBMCs. This chain connects TRBV9 to TRBJ2-7; 16 bases match TRBD2. The TCR originated in a young woman with Graves' hyperthyroidism that later progressed to Graves' ophthalmopathy. Material for sequencing was blood. In DNA, the CDR3 is TGTGCCAGCAGCGTGGGACTAGCGGGAGGGCCCTACGAGCAGTACTTC. Translation gives CASSVGLAGGPYEQYF.